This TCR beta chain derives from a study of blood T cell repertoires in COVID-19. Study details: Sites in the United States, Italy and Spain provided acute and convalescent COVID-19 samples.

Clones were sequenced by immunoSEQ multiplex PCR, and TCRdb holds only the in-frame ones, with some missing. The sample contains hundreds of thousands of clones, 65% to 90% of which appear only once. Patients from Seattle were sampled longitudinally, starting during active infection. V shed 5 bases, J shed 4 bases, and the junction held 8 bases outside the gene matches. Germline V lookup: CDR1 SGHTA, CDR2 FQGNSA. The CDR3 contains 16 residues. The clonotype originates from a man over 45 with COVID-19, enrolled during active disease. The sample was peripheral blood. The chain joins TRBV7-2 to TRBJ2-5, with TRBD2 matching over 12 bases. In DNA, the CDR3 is TGTGCCAGCAGCCAACTAGCGGGGGGCCGGGGAGAGACCCAGTACTTC. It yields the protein CASSQLAGGRGETQYF.